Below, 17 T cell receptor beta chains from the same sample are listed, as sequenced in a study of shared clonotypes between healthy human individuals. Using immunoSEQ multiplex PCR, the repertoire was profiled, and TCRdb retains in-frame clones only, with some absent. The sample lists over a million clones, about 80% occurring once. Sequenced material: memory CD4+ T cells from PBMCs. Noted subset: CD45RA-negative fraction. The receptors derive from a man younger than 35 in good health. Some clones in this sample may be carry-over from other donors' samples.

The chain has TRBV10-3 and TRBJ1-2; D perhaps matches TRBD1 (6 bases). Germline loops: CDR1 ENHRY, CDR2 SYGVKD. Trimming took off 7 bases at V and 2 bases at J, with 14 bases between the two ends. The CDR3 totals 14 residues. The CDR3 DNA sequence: TGTGCCATCACCCCGGGGGCAGGAAACTATGGCTACACCTTC. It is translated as CAITPGAGNYGYTF.

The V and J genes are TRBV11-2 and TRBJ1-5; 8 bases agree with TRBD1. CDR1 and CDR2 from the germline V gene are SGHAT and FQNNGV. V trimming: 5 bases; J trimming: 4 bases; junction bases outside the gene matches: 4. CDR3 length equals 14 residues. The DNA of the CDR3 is TGTGCCAGCAGCACCCGGACAGGGAATCAGCCCCAGCATTTT. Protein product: CASSTRTGNQPQHF.

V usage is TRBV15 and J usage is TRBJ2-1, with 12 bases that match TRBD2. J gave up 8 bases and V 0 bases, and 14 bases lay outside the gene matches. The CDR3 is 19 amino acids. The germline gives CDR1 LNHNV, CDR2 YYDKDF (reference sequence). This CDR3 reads CATSRDTPRTSGVEDEQFF. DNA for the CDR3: TGTGCCACCAGCAGAGACACCCCAAGGACTAGCGGGGTCGAAGATGAGCAGTTCTTC.

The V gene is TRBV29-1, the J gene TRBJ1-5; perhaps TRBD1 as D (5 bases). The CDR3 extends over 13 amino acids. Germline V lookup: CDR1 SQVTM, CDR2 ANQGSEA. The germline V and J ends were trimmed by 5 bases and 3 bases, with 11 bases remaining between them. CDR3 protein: CSVRGSDNQPQHF. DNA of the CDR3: TGCAGCGTTAGGGGCTCAGACAATCAGCCCCAGCATTTT.

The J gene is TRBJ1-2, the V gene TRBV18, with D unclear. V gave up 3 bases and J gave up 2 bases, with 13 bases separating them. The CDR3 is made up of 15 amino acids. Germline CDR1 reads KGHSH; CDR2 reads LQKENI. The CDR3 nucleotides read TGTGCCAGCTCACCCCGGGAAGGTGTGAACTATGGCTACACCTTC. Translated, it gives CASSPREGVNYGYTF.

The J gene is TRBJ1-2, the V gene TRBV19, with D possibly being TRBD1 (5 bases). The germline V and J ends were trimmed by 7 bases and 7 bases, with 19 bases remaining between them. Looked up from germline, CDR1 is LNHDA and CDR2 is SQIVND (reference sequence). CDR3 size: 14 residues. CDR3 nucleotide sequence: TGTGCCAGTACCGACATGGGGAGGGGCGGTGGCTACACCTTC. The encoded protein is CASTDMGRGGGYTF.

CDR3 coding DNA: TGTGCCAGCAGCTCCTGGCAGGCTGACTCTGGAAACACCATATATTTT. Amino acid sequence: CASSSWQADSGNTIYF. The rearrangement links TRBV7-9 to TRBJ1-3; the D is unclear. The CDR3 is 16 amino acids. CDR1 is SEHNR, CDR2 FQNEAQ, per germline (reference sequence). With 4 bases removed from V and 0 bases from J, the gap between germline ends came to 13 bases. Filled out from reference TRBV7-9 and TRBJ1-3, the complete variable domain reads DTGVSQNPRHKITKRGQNVTFRCDPISEHNRLYWYRQTLGQGPEFLTYFQNEAQLEKSRLLSDRFSAERPKGSFSTLEIQRTEQGDSAMYLCASSSWQADSGNTIYFGEGSWLTVV.

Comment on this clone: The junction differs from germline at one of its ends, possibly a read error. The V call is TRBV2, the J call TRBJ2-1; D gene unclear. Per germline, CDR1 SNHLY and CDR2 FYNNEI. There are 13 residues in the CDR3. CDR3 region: CASSRASYSEQFF. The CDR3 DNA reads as TGTGCCAGCAGTAGGGCCTCTTACAGTGAGCAGTTCTTC.

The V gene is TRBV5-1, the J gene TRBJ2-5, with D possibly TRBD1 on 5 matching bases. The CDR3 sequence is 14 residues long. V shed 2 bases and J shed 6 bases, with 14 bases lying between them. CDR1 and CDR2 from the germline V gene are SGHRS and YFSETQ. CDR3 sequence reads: CASSFSRVEKTQYF. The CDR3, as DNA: TGCGCCAGCAGCTTCTCCAGGGTAGAAAAGACCCAGTACTTC.

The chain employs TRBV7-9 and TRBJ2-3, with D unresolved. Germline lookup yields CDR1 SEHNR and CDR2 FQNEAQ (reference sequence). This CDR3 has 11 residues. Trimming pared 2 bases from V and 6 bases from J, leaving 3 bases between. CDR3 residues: CASSLIDTQYF. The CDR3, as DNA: TGTGCCAGCAGCTTAATCGATACGCAGTATTTT.

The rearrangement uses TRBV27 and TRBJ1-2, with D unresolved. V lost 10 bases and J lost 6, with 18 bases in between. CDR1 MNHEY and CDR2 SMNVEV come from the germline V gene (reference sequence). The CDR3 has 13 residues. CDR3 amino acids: CATFSRPSDGYTF. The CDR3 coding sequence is TGTGCCACCTTCTCCCGTCCCTCGGATGGCTACACCTTC.

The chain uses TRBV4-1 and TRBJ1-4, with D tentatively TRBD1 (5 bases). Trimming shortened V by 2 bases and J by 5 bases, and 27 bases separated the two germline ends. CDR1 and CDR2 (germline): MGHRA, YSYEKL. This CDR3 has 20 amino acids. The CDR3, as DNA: TGCGCCAGCAGCCAATCTCCCCTGAGGGGAGGAGCAGCCGTAAATGAAAAACTGTTTTTT. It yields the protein CASSQSPLRGGAAVNEKLFF.

DNA for the CDR3: TGTGCCAGCAGTTTATCATGGGCATCAAACTATGGCTACACCTTC. Protein sequence: CASSLSWASNYGYTF. V usage is TRBV27 and J usage is TRBJ1-2; D is unresolved. Trimming left V 0 bases short and J 2 bases short, with 10 bases between. The CDR3 loop spans 15 amino acids. Germline values: CDR1 MNHEY, CDR2 SMNVEV (reference sequence).

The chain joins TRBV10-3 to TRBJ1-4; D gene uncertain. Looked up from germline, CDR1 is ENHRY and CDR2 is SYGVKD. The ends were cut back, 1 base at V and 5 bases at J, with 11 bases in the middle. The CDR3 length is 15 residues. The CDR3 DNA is TGTGCCATCAGTGAGTTAGGGCAGAGCAATGAAAAACTGTTTTTT. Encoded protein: CAISELGQSNEKLFF.

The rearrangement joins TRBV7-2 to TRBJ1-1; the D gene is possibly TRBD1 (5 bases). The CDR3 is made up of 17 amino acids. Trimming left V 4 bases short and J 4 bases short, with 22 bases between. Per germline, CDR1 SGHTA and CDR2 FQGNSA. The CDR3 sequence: CASSSRRGFYDSTEAFF. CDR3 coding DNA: TGTGCCAGCAGCTCCCGTAGGGGATTTTACGATAGCACTGAAGCTTTCTTT.

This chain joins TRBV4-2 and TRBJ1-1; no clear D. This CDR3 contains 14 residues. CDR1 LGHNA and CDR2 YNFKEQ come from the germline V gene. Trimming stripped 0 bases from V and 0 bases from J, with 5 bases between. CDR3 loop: CASSQDPVNTEAFF. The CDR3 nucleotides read TGTGCCAGCAGCCAAGACCCCGTGAACACTGAAGCTTTCTTT.

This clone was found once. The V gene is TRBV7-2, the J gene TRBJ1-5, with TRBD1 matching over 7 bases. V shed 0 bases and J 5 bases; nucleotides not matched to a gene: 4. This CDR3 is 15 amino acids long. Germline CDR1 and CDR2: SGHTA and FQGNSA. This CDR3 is CASSLAYGTDQPQHF. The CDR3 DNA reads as TGTGCCAGCAGCTTAGCATACGGGACAGATCAGCCCCAGCATTTT.